The source of this TCR beta chain is a study of neurological immune-mediated disorders. Study background: Multiple sclerosis patients (n ≈ 34) included roughly 30 with relapsing-remitting and 3 with secondary progressive disease.

The table lists this clonotype with many counts. Germline loops: CDR1 LGHNA, CDR2 YNFKEQ. There are 16 residues in the CDR3. The ends were cut back, 3 bases at V and 0 bases at J, with 15 bases in the middle. TCRdb passed the 5' RACE reads through MiXCR, listing each CDR3 protein once. The table records about 62,000 distinct CDR3 sequences, 3.7% of them present only once. The receptor was derived from a woman aged 45 to 65 with multiple sclerosis. The chain employs TRBV4-2 and TRBJ2-7; tentative D call: TRBD1 (5 bases). Sequencing was performed on PBMCs. The CDR3: CASSHYTRDSSYEQYF. CDR3 DNA sequence: TGTGCCAGCAGCCACTATACGCGAGACAGCTCCTACGAGCAGTACTTC.